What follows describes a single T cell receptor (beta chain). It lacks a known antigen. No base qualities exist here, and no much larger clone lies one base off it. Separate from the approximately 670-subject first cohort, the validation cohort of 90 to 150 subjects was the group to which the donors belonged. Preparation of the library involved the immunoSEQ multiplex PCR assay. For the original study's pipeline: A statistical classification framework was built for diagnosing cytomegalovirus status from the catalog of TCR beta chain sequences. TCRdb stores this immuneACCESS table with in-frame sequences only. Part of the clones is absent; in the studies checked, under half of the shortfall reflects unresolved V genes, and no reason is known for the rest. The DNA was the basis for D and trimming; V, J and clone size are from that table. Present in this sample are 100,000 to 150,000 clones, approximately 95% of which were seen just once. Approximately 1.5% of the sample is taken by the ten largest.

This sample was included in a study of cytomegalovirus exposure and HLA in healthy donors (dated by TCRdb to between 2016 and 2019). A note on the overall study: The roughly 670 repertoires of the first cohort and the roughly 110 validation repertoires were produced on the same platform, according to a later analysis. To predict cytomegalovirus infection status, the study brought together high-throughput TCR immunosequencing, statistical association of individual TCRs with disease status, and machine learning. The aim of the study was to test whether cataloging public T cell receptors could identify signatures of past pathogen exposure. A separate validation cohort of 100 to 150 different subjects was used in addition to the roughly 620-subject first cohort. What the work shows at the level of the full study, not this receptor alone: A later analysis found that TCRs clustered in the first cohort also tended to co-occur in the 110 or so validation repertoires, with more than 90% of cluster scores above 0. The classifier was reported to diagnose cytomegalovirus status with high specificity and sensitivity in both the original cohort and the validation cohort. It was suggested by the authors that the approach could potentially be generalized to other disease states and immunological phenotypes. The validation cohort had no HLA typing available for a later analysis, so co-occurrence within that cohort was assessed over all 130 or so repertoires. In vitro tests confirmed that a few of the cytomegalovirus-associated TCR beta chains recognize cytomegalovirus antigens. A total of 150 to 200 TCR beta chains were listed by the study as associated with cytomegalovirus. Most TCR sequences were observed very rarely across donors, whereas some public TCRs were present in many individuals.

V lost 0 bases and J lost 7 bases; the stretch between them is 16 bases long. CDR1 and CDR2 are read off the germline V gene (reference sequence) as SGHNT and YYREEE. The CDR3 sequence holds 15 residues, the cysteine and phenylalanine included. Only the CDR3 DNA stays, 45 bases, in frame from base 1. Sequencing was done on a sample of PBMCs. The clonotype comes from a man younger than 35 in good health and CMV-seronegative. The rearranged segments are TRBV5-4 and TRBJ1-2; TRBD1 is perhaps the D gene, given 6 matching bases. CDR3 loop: CASSLAPGAERGYTF. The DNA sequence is TGTGCCAGCAGCTTGGCCCCAGGGGCTGAACGTGGCTACACCTTC.